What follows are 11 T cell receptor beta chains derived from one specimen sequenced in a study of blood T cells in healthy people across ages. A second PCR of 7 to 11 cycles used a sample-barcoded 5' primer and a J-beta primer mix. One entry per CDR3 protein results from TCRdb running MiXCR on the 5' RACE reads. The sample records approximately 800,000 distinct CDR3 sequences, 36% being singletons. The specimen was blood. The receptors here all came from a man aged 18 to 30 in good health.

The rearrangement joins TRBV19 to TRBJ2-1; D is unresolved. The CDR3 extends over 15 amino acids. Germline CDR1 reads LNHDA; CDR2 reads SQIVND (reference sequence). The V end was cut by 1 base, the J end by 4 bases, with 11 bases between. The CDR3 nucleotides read TGTGCCAGTAGTATAGTCGTCGGGCCGTACAATGAGCAGTTCTTC. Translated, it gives CASSIVVGPYNEQFF.

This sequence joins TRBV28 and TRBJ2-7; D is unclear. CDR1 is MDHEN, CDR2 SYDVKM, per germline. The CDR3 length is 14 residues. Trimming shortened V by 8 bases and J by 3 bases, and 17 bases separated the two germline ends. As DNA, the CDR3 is TGTGCCAGCTCCAAGGGCCATAGTGACTACGAGCAGTACTTC. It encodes CASSKGHSDYEQYF.

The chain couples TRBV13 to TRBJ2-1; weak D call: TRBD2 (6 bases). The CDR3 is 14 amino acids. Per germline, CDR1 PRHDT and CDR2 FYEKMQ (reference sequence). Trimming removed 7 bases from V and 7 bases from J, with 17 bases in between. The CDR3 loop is CASNLGDGGNEQFF. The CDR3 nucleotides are TGTGCCAGCAATTTAGGGGACGGAGGGAATGAGCAGTTCTTC.

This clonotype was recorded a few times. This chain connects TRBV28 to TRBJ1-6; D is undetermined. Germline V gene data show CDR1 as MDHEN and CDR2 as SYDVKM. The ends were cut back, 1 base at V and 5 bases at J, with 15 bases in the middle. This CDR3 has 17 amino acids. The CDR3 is CASSLYPQALNNSPLHF. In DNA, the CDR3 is TGTGCCAGCAGTTTATACCCTCAGGCTCTAAATAATTCACCCCTCCACTTT.

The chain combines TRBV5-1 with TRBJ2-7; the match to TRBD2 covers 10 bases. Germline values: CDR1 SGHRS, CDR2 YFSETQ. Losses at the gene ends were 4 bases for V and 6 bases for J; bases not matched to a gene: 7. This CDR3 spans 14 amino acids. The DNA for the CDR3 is TGCGCCAGCAGCATACCTAGCGGGAGCAGCGAGCAGTACTTC. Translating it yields CASSIPSGSSEQYF. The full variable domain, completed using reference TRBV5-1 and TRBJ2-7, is KAGVTQTPRYLIKTRGQQVTLSCSPISGHRSVSWYQQTPGQGLQFLFEYFSETQRNKGNFPGRFSGRQFSNSRSEMNVSTLELGDSALYLCASSIPSGSSEQYFGPGTRLTVT.

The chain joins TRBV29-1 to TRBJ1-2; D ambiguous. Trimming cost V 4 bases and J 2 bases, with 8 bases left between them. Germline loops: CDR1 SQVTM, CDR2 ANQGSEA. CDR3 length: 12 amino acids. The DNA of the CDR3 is TGCAGCGTTGTGGCAGCGAACTATGGCTACACCTTC. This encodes CSVVAANYGYTF. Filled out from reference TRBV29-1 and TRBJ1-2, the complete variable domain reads SAVISQKPSRDICQRGTSLTIQCQVDSQVTMMFWYRQQPGQSLTLIATANQGSEATYESGFVIDKFPISRPNLTFSTLTVSNMSPEDSSIYLCSVVAANYGYTFGSGTRLTVV.

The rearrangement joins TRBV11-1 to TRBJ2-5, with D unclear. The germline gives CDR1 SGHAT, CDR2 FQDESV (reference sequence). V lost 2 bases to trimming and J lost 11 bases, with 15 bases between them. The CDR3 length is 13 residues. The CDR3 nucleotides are TGTGCCAGCAGCTTAATTCGGGCGTCTGAGCAGTACTTC. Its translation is CASSLIRASEQYF. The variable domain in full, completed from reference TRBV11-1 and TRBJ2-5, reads EAEVAQSPRYKITEKSQAVAFWCDPISGHATLYWYRQILGQGPELLVQFQDESVVDDSQLPKDRFSAERLKGVDSTLKIQPAELGDSAMYLCASSLIRASEQYFGPGTRLLVL.

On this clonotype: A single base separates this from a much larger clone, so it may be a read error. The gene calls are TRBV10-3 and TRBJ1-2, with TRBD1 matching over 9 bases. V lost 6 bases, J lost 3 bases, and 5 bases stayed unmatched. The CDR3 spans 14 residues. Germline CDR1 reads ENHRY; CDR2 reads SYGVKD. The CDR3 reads CAIRGTGQHYGYTF. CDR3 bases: TGTGCCATCAGGGGGACAGGGCAGCACTATGGCTACACCTTC.

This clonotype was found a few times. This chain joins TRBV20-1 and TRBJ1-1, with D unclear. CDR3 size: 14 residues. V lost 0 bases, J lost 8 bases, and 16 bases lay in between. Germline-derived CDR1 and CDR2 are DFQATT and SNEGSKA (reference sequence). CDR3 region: CSARDLGSRLEAFF. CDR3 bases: TGCAGTGCTAGAGATTTAGGAAGCCGACTCGAAGCTTTCTTT.

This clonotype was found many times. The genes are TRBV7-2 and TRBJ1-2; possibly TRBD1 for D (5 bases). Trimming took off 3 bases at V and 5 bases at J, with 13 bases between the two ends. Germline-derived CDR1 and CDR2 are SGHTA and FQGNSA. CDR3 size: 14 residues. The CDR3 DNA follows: TGTGCCAGCAGCTTCGAACAGGCGAGTTATGGCTACACCTTC. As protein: CASSFEQASYGYTF.

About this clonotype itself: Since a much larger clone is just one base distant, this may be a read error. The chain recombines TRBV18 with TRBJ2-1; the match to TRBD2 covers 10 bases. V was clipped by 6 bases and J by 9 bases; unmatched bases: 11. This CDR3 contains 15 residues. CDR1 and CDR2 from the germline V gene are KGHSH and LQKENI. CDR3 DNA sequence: TGTGCCAGCTCCGGAGCGGGGGGGATCGGGTGTGAGCAGTTCTTC. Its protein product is CASSGAGGIGCEQFF.